This entry describes one T cell receptor (beta chain). This receptor's antigen is unknown. No base qualities exist here, and no much larger clone lies one base off it. Trimming leaves V shorter by 1 base and J shorter by 0 bases, with the junction holding 11 bases beyond the gene matches. CDR1 KGHDR and CDR2 SFDVKD are derived from the germline V gene. Inclusive of the bounding cysteine and phenylalanine, the CDR3 is 19 residues long. CDR3 DNA only is kept here, 57 bases in frame from base 1. The label giving this sample's time point can be read as: baseline before first vaccination. The vaccinee samples were drawn from two UK trials, COV001 and COV002, one of which was a single-blind randomized controlled phase 2/3 trial testing AZD1222 (ChAdOx1 nCoV-19) in healthy adults. Trial participant PBMC samples were collected at day 0 and day 28 after the second dose for TCRbeta chain sequencing. The data stem from a study of T cell responses to AZD1222 COVID-19 vaccine (dated by TCRdb to the early 2020s). Background for the entire study: AZD1222 recipients whose second dose came at about 4 weeks and those whose second dose came at about 12 weeks were combined into one group, since spike-specific TCR depth and breadth did not differ between the two schedules. TCR sequencing covered more than 230 trial participants: 200 to 220 given two doses of AZD1222 and about 26 given two doses of MenACWY control vaccine. Trial participants were enrolled by age into subgroups of 18-55, 56-69 and 70-plus years, and around 150, 29 and 61 TCR-sequenced participants, respectively, were included in these subgroups. The study at large found these results: Participants were mostly white British, with more females than males. The authors suggested clonal diversity may have been underestimated. After two AZD1222 doses, both the breadth and the depth of spike-specific TCRs were significantly higher than at day 0 and than in MenACWY recipients. CD4 TCRs associated with the vaccine covered the entire spike protein, and the dominant responses were in regions 160-218 and 743-854. The 56-69-year group was small, and its depth increase did not reach significance, likely because of low power. Because no samples from the day 14 peak response were available, repertoires could be characterized only after the peak T cell response. Conclusions about previously exposed vaccinees are limited because only 6 or 7 AZD1222 recipients were SARS-CoV-2 seropositive at baseline. Nearly half of unique spike-specific TCRs reportedly recognized epitopes outside regions mutated in the B.1.351 and B.1.1.7 variants.

The CDR3 regions of human TCRbeta chains were subjected to immunosequencing. In the authors' own workflow: Repertoire TCRs were checked for matches against a reference library of SARS-CoV-2-specific TCRs that had been generated using the MIRA antigen-specificity platform. Breadth meant the fraction of unique TCRs that were SARS-CoV-2-associated, whereas depth meant the fraction of total T cells that were SARS-CoV-2-associated. Using the MIRA data, each spike-specific TCR was mapped to the spike region that the TCR reacts to and placed in a CD4 or CD8 class. Log10-transformed breadth and depth values were compared by one-way ANOVA with Sidak's multiple comparisons tests. Held by TCRdb, this immuneACCESS table contains in-frame sequences only and omits some clones. Under half of the omission traces to an unresolved V gene where checked; the cause of the rest is unknown. The V and J calls and clone size were taken over from that table, and D and trimming were inferred from the DNA. The table for this sample lists under 130,000 clones; 90% to 95% of them were counted only once. Of the sample, 2.2% is held by the ten largest clones.

This receptor was obtained from an adult in good health. The sample here was peripheral blood, taken on day 0 of AZD1222 vaccination. The chain links TRBV24-1 with TRBJ2-7; the junction holds 10 bases that match TRBD2. The sequenced DNA is TGTGCCACCAGTGATTTCACCCCGAGCGGGAGGGTTAGCTCCTACGAGCAGTACTTC. Its amino acids are CATSDFTPSGRVSSYEQYF.